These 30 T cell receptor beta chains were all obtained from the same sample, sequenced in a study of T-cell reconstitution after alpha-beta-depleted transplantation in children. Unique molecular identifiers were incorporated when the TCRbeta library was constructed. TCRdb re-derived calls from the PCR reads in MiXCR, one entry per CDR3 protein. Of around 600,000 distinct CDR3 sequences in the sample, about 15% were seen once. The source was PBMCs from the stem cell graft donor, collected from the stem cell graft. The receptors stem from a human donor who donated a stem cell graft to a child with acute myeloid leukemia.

For the CDR3, the DNA is TGTGCCAGCAGAGCAACTAGCGGTACCAGGGATGAGCAGTTCTTC. Encoded protein: CASRATSGTRDEQFF. V and J are TRBV28 and TRBJ2-1; 8 bases line up with TRBD2. This CDR3 is built from 15 residues. Looked up from germline, CDR1 is MDHEN and CDR2 is SYDVKM. Trimming took 6 bases from V and 8 from J; bases not matched to a gene: 12.

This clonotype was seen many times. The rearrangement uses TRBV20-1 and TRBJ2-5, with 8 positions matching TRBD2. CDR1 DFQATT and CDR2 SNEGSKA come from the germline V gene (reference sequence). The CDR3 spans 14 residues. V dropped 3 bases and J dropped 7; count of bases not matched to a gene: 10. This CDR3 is CSARLPTSDATQYF. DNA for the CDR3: TGCAGTGCTAGGCTTCCGACTAGCGATGCGACCCAGTACTTC.

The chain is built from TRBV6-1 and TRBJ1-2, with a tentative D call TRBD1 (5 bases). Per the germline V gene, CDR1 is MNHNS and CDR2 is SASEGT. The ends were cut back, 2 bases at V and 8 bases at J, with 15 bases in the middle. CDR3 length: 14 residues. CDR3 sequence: CASSESGGRFGYTF. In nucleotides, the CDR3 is TGTGCCAGCAGTGAATCCGGGGGTCGTTTCGGCTACACCTTC.

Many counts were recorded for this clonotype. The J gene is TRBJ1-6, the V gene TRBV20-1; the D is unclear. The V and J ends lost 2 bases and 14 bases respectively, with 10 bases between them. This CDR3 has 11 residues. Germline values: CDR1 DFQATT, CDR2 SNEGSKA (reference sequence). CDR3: CSARPHGSLHF. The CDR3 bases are TGCAGTGCTAGACCGCATGGTTCCCTCCACTTT.

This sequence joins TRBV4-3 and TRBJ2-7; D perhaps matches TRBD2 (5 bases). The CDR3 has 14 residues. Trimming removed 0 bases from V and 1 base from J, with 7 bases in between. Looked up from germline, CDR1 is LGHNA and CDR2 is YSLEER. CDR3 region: CASSQDRTSYEQYF. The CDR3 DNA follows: TGCGCCAGCAGCCAAGACAGGACTTCCTACGAGCAGTACTTC.

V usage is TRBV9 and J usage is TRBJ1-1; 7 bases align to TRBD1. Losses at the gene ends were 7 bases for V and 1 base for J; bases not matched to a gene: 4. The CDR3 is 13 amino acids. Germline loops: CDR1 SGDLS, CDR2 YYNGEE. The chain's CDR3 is CASGGQPNTEAFF. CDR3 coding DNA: TGTGCCAGCGGGGGACAGCCGAACACTGAAGCTTTCTTT. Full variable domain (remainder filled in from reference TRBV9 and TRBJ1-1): DSGVTQTPKHLITATGQRVTLRCSPRSGDLSVYWYQQSLDQGLQFLIQYYNGEERAKGNILERFSAQQFPDLHSELNLSSLELGDSALYFCASGGQPNTEAFFGQGTRLTVV.

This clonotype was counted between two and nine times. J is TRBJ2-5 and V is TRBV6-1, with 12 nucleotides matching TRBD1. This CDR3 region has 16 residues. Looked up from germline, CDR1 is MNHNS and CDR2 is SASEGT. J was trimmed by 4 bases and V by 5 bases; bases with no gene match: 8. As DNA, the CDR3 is TGTGCCAGCAGTCCTTCTCCGGGACAGGGGGCAGAGACCCAGTACTTC. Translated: CASSPSPGQGAETQYF.

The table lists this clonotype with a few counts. CDR3 protein: CASSYMTGTGELFF. The CDR3 bases are TGTGCCAGCAGTTATATGACGGGCACCGGGGAGCTGTTTTTT. The chain has TRBV14 and TRBJ2-2; unclear D gene. CDR1 SGHDN and CDR2 FVKESK come from the germline V gene. The CDR3 totals 14 residues. V shed 6 bases and J shed 4 bases, with 12 bases lying between them.

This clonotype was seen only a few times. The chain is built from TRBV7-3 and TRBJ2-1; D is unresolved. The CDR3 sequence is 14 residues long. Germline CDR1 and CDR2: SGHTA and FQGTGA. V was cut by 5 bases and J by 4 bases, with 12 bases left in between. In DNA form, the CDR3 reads TGTGCCAGCAGCCTCATAGGGCCTTACAATGAGCAGTTCTTC. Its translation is CASSLIGPYNEQFF.

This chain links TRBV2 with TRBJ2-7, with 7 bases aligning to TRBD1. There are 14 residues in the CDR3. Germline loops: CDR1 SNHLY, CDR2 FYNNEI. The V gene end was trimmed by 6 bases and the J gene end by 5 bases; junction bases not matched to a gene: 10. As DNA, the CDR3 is TGTGCCAGCAGCATTGGGACAGCGGTCGACGAGCAGTACGTC. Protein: CASSIGTAVDEQYV.

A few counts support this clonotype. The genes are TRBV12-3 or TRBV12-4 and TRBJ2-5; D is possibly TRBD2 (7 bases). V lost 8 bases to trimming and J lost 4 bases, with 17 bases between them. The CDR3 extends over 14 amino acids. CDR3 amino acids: CASGGGGRGETQYF. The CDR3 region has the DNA TGTGCCAGCGGAGGGGGGGGGCGCGGAGAGACCCAGTACTTC.

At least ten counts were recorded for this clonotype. Here the CDR3 reads CSVESGTVYGYTF. In DNA, the CDR3 is TGCAGCGTCGAGAGCGGGACAGTCTATGGCTACACCTTC. The chain joins TRBV29-1 to TRBJ1-2; 7 nucleotides align to TRBD1. The CDR3 length is 13 residues. V was pared by 6 bases and J by 4 bases, with 8 bases of the junction left unmatched. CDR1 is SQVTM and CDR2 is ANQGSEA in the germline V gene. Filled out from reference TRBV29-1 and TRBJ1-2, the complete variable domain reads SAVISQKPSRDICQRGTSLTIQCQVDSQVTMMFWYRQQPGQSLTLIATANQGSEATYESGFVIDKFPISRPNLTFSTLTVSNMSPEDSSIYLCSVESGTVYGYTFGSGTRLTVV.

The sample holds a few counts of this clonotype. The CDR3 sequence: CASSYGTGNTEAFF. Written as DNA, the CDR3 is TGTGCCAGCAGCTACGGGACAGGGAACACTGAAGCTTTCTTT. V and J are TRBV7-9 and TRBJ1-1; 8 nucleotides line up with TRBD1. The CDR3 length is 14 residues. Germline loops: CDR1 SEHNR, CDR2 FQNEAQ (reference sequence). V was pared by 4 bases and J by 1 base, with 2 bases of the junction left unmatched. Full variable domain (outside the CDR3, taken from reference TRBV7-9 and TRBJ1-1): DTGVSQNPRHKITKRGQNVTFRCDPISEHNRLYWYRQTLGQGPEFLTYFQNEAQLEKSRLLSDRFSAERPKGSFSTLEIQRTEQGDSAMYLCASSYGTGNTEAFFGQGTRLTVV.

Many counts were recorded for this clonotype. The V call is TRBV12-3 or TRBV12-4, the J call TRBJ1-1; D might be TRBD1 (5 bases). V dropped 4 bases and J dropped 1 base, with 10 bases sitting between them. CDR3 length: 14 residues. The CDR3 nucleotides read TGTGCCAGCAGTTGGGGGGTGGGGAACACTGAAGCTTTCTTT. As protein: CASSWGVGNTEAFF.

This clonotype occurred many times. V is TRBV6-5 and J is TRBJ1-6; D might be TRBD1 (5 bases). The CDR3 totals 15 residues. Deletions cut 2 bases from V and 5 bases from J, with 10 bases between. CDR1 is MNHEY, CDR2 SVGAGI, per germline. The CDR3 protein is CASSYVDNHNSPLHF. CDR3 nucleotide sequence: TGTGCCAGCAGTTACGTGGACAACCATAATTCACCCCTCCACTTT.

The CDR3 coding sequence is TGTGCCAGCAGGTCCGGACAATTGGACTACGAGCAGTACGTC. Translated, it gives CASRSGQLDYEQYV. The V call is TRBV6-1, the J call TRBJ2-7; D is possibly TRBD1 (5 bases). Trimming removed 6 bases from V and 3 bases from J, with 15 bases in between. The CDR3 runs 14 residues. CDR1 MNHNS and CDR2 SASEGT come from the germline V gene.

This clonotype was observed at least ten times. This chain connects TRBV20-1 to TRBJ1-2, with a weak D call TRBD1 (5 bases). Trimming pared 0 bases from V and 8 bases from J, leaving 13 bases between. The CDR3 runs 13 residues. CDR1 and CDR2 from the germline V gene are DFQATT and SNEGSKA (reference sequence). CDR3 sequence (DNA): TGCAGTGCTAGAGATCGGGGGGATCAAGGCTACACCTTC. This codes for CSARDRGDQGYTF.

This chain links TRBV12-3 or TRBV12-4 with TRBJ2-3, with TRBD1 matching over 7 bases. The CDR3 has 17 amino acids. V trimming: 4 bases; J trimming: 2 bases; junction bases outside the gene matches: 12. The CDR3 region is CASSSPHRGPFTDTQYF. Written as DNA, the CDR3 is TGTGCCAGCAGTTCCCCTCACAGGGGACCGTTCACAGATACGCAGTATTTT.

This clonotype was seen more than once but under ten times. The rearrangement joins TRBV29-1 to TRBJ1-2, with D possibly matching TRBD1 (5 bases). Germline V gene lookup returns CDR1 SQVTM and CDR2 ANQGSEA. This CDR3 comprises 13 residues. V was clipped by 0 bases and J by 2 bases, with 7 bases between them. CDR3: CSVEEGENYGYTF. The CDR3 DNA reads TGCAGCGTTGAAGAAGGGGAAAACTATGGCTACACCTTC.

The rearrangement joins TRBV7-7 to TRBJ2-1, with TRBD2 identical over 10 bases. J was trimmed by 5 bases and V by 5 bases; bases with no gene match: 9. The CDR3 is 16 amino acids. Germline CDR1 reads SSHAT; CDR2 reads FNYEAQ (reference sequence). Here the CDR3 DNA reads TGTGCCAGCAGCCGAGGGGCTAGCGGGGGTAACAATGAGCAGTTCTTC. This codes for CASSRGASGGNNEQFF.

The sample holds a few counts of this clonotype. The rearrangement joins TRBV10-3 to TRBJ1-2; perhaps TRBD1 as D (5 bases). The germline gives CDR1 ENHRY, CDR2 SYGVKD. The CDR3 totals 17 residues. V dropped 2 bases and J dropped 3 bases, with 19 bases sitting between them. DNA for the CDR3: TGTGCCATCAGTGAGGCGGGACGGGGAGGTTCTTACTATGGCTACACCTTC. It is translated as CAISEAGRGGSYYGYTF.

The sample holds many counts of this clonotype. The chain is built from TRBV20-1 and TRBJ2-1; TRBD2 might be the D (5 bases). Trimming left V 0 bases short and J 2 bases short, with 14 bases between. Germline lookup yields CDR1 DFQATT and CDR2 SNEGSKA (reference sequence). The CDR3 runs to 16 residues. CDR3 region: CSARDEGSVAYNEQFF. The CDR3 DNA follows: TGCAGTGCTAGAGATGAGGGCAGCGTCGCCTACAATGAGCAGTTCTTC.

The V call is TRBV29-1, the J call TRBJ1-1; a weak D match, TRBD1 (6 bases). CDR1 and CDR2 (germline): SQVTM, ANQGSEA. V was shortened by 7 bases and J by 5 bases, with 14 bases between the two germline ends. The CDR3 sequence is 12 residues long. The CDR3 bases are TGCAGCGGGATTTCAGGGGCGACTGAAGCTTTCTTT. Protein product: CSGISGATEAFF.

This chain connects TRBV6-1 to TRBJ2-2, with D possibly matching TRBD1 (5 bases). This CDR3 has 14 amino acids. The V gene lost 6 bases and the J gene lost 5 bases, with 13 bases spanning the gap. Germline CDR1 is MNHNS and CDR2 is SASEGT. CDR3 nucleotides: TGTGCCAGCAGCATTCAGGGATATACCGGGGAGCTGTTTTTT. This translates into CASSIQGYTGELFF.

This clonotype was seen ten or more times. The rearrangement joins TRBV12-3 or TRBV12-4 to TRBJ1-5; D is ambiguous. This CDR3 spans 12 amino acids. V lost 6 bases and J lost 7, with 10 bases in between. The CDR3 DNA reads TGTGCCAGCAGCGGAGGAGCCCAGCCCCAGCATTTT. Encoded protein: CASSGGAQPQHF.

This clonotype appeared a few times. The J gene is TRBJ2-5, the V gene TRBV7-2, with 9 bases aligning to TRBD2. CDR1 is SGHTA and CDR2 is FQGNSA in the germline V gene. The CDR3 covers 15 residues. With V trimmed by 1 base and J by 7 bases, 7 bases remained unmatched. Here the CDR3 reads CASSLEGLAGTTQYF. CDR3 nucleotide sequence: TGTGCCAGCAGCTTAGAGGGGCTAGCGGGGACGACCCAGTACTTC.

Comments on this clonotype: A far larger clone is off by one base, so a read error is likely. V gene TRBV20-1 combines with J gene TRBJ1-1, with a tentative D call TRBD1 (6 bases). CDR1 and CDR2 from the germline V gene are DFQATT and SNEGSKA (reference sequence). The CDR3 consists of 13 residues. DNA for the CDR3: TGCAGTGCTAGAGGCGGAGGGGACACTGAAGATTTCTTT. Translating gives CSARGGGDTEDFF.

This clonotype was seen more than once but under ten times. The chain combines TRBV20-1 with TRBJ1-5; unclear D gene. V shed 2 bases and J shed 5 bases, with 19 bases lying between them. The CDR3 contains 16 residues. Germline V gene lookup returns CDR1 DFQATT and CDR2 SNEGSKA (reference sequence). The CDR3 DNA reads TGCAGTGCTAGAATCCGCGGACGGTGGGTTGATCAGCCCCAGCATTTT. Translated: CSARIRGRWVDQPQHF.

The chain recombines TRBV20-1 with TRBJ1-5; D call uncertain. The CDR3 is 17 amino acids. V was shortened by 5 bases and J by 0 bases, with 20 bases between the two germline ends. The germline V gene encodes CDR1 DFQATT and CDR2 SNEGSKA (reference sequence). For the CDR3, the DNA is TGCAGTGCTGACGACCCAAAGACATTCTATAGCAATCAGCCCCAGCATTTT. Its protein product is CSADDPKTFYSNQPQHF.

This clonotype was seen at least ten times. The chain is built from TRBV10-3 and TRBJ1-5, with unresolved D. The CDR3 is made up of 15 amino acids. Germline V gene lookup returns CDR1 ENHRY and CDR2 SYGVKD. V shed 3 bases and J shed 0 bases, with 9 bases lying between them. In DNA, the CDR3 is TGTGCCATCAGTGAAATGGGATATAGCAATCAGCCCCAGCATTTT. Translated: CAISEMGYSNQPQHF.